In this sample, the clone carrying this T cell receptor (beta chain) turned up a few times. As yet, its antigen is unknown. An overlapping HIV-1 Gag peptide pool stimulated these cells at about 0.94 ug/peptide/mL. Sorted nonresponding memory CD4+ T cells were CD40L-negative, CD69-negative, CD45RO-high. CD8+ T cells were removed from PBMCs prior to stimulation. This sample stems from a study of persistence of HIV-infected CD4 T cells. Overall study: Median time on suppressive ART was seven to eight years. Multiple blood draws of up to about 200 mL, except two donors with single leukapheresis.

Germline V gene data show CDR1 as KGHSH and CDR2 as LQKENI. Unmatched junction bases numbered 5, after V lost 2 bases and J lost 1 base. The CDR3 is 16 amino acids. This was the immunoSEQ version 4 assay in survey mode. This table comes from immunoSEQ multiplex PCR, and its TCRdb copy is limited to in-frame clones, with some not included. Of about 64,000 clones in the sample, about four fifths were seen once. Study outcomes and limitations: Bulk TCR data could not be restricted to HIV-1-infected CMV-responding cells.

The chain joins TRBV18 to TRBJ1-3; TRBD1 matches at 7 bases. The sequence came from an adult man with HIV who was CMV-seropositive. This sample comprised CD4+ T cells sorted from PBMCs after approximately 19-hour stimulation, obtained from a patient who received antiretroviral therapy. CDR3: CASSPGTASSGNTIYF. The CDR3, as DNA: TGTGCCAGCTCACCAGGGACAGCCTCTTCTGGAAACACCATATATTTT. Full variable domain (outside the CDR3, taken from reference TRBV18 and TRBJ1-3): NAGVMQNPRHLVRRRGQEARLRCSPMKGHSHVYWYRQLPEEGLKFMVYLQKENIIDESGMPKERFSAEFPKEGPSILRIQQVVRGDSAAYFCASSPGTASSGNTIYFGEGSWLTVV.